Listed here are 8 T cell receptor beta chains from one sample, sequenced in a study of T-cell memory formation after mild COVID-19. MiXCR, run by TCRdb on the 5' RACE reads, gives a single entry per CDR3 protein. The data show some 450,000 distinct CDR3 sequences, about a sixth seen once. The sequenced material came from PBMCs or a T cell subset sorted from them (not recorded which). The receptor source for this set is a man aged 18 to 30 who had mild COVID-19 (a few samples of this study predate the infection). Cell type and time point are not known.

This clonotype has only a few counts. CDR3 nucleotides: TGTGCCAGCAGCTTAGTGGGCGGGCAATCTTCGGACGAGCAGTACTTC. Translation: CASSLVGGQSSDEQYF. The chain has TRBV7-6 and TRBJ2-7; perhaps TRBD2 as D (5 bases). Germline V CDR1 and CDR2: SGHVS, FNYEAQ. This CDR3 contains 16 residues. V lost 1 base and J 5 bases, leaving 18 bases between the germline ends.

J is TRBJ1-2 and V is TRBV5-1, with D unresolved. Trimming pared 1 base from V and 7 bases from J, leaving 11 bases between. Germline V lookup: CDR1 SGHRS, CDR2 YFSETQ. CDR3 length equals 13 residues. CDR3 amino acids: CASSLPSGGGYTF. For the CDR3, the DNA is TGCGCCAGCAGCTTGCCATCAGGAGGTGGCTACACCTTC.

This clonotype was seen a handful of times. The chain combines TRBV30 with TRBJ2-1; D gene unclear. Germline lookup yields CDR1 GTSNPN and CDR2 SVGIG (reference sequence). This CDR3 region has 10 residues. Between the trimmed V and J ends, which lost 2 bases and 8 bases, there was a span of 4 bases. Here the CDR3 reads CAWSRDEQFF. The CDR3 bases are TGTGCCTGGAGTCGAGATGAGCAGTTCTTC.

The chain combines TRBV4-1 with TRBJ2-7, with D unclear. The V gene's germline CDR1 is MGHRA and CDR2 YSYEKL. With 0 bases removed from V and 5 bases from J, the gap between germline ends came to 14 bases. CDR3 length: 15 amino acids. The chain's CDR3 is CASSQEWTVSDEQYF. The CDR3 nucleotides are TGCGCCAGCAGCCAAGAGTGGACGGTTTCCGACGAGCAGTACTTC.

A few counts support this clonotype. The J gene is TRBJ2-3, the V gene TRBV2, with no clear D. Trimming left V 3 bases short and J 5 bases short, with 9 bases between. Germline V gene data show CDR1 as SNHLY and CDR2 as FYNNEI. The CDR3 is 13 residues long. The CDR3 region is CASSDDPGDTQYF. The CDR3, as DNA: TGTGCCAGCAGTGACGACCCGGGAGATACGCAGTATTTT.

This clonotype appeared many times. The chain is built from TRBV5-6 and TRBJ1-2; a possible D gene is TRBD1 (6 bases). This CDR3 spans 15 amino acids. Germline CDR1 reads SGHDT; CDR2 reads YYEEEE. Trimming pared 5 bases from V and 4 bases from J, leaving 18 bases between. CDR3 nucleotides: TGTGCCAGCAGTCTGAGGGGGGTTGGAAGCTATGGCTACACCTTC. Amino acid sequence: CASSLRGVGSYGYTF.

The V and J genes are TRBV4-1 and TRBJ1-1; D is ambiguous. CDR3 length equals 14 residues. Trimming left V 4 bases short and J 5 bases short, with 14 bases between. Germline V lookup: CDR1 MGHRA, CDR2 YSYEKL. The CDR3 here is CASSPRAAGTEAFF. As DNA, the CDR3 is TGCGCCAGCAGCCCGCGGGCCGCCGGGACTGAAGCTTTCTTT.

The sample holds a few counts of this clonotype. The CDR3 nucleotides are TGTGCCACCAGTGAGGCGGGGTGGGATCAGCCCCAGCATTTT. Its translation: CATSEAGWDQPQHF. V gene TRBV24-1 combines with J gene TRBJ1-5; D not resolved. The CDR3 extends over 14 amino acids. The ends were cut back, 4 bases at V and 5 bases at J, with 11 bases in the middle. Germline-derived CDR1 and CDR2 are KGHDR and SFDVKD.